The 2 T cell receptor beta chains given below trace back to one sample, sequenced in a study of blood T cell repertoires in COVID-19. This table comes from immunoSEQ multiplex PCR, and its TCRdb copy is limited to in-frame clones, with some not included. The sample lists under 300,000 clones; less than 85% were seen once. Input material: peripheral blood. These receptor sequences come from a woman aged 80 or older with active or convalescent COVID-19.

The chain uses TRBV29-1 and TRBJ2-5; 7 nucleotides agree with TRBD1. Looked up from germline, CDR1 is SQVTM and CDR2 is ANQGSEA. This CDR3 has 13 amino acids. V lost 6 bases to trimming and J lost 4 bases; unmatched junction nucleotides: 8. CDR3 nucleotide sequence: TGCAGCGTACTCGGACAGGATTTAGAGACCCAGTACTTC. Its translation is CSVLGQDLETQYF.

This clone showed up just a few times. The chain carries TRBV15 and TRBJ2-2; weak D call: TRBD1 (6 bases). Germline V gene sequence: CDR1 LNHNV, CDR2 YYDKDF (reference sequence). V was shortened by 2 bases and J by 4 bases, with 14 bases between the two germline ends. This CDR3 contains 16 residues. This chain's CDR3 is CATSRYTGTPTGELFF. CDR3 nucleotide sequence: TGTGCCACCAGCAGATATACAGGGACCCCCACCGGGGAGCTGTTTTTT. The full variable domain, with the rest looked up from reference TRBV15 and TRBJ2-2, is DAMVIQNPRYQVTQFGKPVTLSCSQTLNHNVMYWYQQKSSQAPKLLFHYYDKDFNNEADTPDNFQSRRPNTSFCFLDIRSPGLGDTAMYLCATSRYTGTPTGELFFGEGSRLTVL.